This is a list of T cell receptor beta chains from one sample in a study of T cells in Graves' hyperthyroidism and ophthalmopathy. Each CDR3 protein gets one entry after TCRdb re-called the multiplex PCR reads with MiXCR. In the table there are about 560,000 distinct CDR3 sequences, approximately 15% of which are singletons. Input material: blood. The receptors come from a woman aged 18-29 years with Graves' hyperthyroidism. CDR3s include the opening cysteine and the closing phenylalanine or tryptophan. The order of the fields is V gene, J gene, CDR3 protein.

TRBV19	TRBJ2-5	CATGSGPETQYF
TRBV6-5	TRBJ1-5	CASSYYKTGGSNQPQHF
TRBV7-2	TRBJ2-3	CASSPSVDTQYF
TRBV19	TRBJ2-1	CASSIIGKGLAGTYNEQFF
TRBV7-2	TRBJ2-3	CASSFGLAGRTDTQYF
TRBV13	TRBJ2-7	CASSFRQGWEQYF
TRBV6-1	TRBJ2-5	CASSRDLQETQYF
TRBV12-3/TRBV12-4	TRBJ2-2	CASSPGGFGELFF
TRBV5-1	TRBJ2-3	CASSWGGTDTQYF
TRBV29-1	TRBJ2-4	CSVGDSLAKNIQYF
TRBV20-1	TRBJ1-1	CSARSQDRQNTEAFF
TRBV20-1	TRBJ1-5	CSASNSNQPQHF
TRBV29-1	TRBJ2-7	CSVFSLAGGYEQYF
TRBV11-2	TRBJ2-1	CASSLGGNSLF
TRBV18	TRBJ2-7	CASSQGQGLQYF
TRBV5-4	TRBJ1-1	CASSWGGVMNTEAFF
TRBV20-1	TRBJ1-2	CSATRHLNYGYTF
TRBV24-1	TRBJ2-3	CATSDLPGSLETDTQYF
TRBV20-1	TRBJ1-1	CSARKSQGFGLVTEAFF
TRBV5-1	TRBJ2-1	CASSNPLAGAYNEQFF
TRBV10-2	TRBJ1-2	CASSESPRQHPTGGYTF
TRBV5-1	TRBJ1-6	CASSPRQGASDSPLHF
TRBV18	TRBJ2-1	CASSPRGLPNEQFF
TRBV20-1	TRBJ2-7	CSASLPLALEQYF
TRBV20-1	TRBJ1-4	CSASGPSTGNEKLFF
TRBV11-2	TRBJ2-1	CASSSTSGGTPRWREQFF
TRBV25-1	TRBJ2-2	CASSEGTGHTGELFF
TRBV30	TRBJ1-5	CAWSGQALRGQPQHF
TRBV20-1	TRBJ2-1	CSASFNSGGAYEQFF
TRBV6-1	TRBJ1-2	CASREEASTGYGYTF
TRBV6-1	TRBJ1-3	CASSARQDFSGNTIYF
TRBV18	TRBJ1-3	CASSPKDVPGNTIYF
TRBV20-1	TRBJ2-3	CSALAGPSDTQYF
TRBV6-5	TRBJ1-2	CASSYSGGKGYTF
TRBV12-5	TRBJ2-5	CASGLFGETQYF
TRBV6-1	TRBJ2-7	CASRSPPNYEQYF